Sequencing of this TCR beta chain was carried out in a study of cytomegalovirus exposure and HLA in healthy donors. The PCR ran on 60 Vbeta and 13 Jbeta primers. Measured with immunoSEQ multiplex PCR; TCRdb has only the in-frame clones, and not every one. This table holds roughly 300,000 clones, 86% found once. CDR3 size: 16 residues. The germline gives CDR1 MDHEN, CDR2 SYDVKM. V was shortened by 1 base and J by 4 bases, with 14 bases between the two germline ends. The sequencing input was PBMCs. V gene TRBV28 combines with J gene TRBJ1-3; D remains ambiguous. The receptor was isolated from a man aged 35-49 years in good health and CMV-seropositive. The CDR3 DNA is TGTGCCAGCAGTTTATATGGGAGCCGGAGAGGAAACACCATATATTTT. Protein: CASSLYGSRRGNTIYF.